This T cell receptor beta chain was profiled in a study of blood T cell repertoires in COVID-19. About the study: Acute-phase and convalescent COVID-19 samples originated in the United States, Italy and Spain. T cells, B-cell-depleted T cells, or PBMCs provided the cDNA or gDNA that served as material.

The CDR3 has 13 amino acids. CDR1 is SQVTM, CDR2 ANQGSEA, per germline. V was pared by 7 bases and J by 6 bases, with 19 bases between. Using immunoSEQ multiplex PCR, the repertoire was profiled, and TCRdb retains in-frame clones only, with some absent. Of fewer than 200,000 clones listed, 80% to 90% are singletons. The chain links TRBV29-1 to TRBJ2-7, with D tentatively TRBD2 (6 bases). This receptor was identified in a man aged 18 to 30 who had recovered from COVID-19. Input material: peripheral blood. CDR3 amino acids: CSAHGSARSEQYF. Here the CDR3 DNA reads TGCAGCGCCCACGGGAGCGCCCGGAGCGAGCAGTACTTC.